What follows describes a single TCR beta chain. This specimen comes from a study of blood T cells in healthy people across ages. The CDR3 spans 13 residues. Germline V lookup: CDR1 SQVTM, CDR2 ANQGSEA. Trimming removed 5 bases from V and 4 bases from J; junction bases left unmatched: 4. For the second PCR, which ran for about 6 to 12 cycles, a sample-barcoded 5' primer and a J-beta primer mix were used. TCRdb called the 5' RACE reads again in MiXCR, with one record for every CDR3 protein. This sample has about 640,000 distinct CDR3 sequences, with about 54% found just once. This TCR came from a man aged 55 to 70 in good health. Sequencing was carried out using blood. The chain carries TRBV29-1 and TRBJ1-1; 10 nucleotides align to TRBD1. CDR3 in amino acids: CSVLRTGGTEAFF. DNA of the CDR3: TGCAGCGTTCTTCGGACAGGGGGCACTGAAGCTTTCTTT.